These T cell receptor beta chains were read from a single sample in a study of blood T cell repertoires in COVID-19. Assay: immunoSEQ multiplex PCR; the TCRdb copy retains only in-frame clones and omits some. The table includes some 270,000 clones, around 90% detected once. Sample: PBMCs or T cells enriched from blood (not recorded which). The receptors were sampled from a woman between 40 and 50 years old who had recovered from COVID-19. Each CDR3 is given with its conserved first and last residue. The D gene is left open where the match is weak. Not every row has a clone size; where given, it reads once, few, many or a size class.

d_gene: TRBD1; len: 15; v_gene: TRBV6-5; j_gene: TRBJ1-1; abundance: -; CDR3nt: TGTGCCAGCAGAATTAATGACAGGGGGAACACTGAAGCTTTCTTT; CDR3aa: CASRINDRGNTEAFF
d_gene: -; len: 11; v_gene: TRBV30; j_gene: TRBJ1-1; abundance: few; CDR3nt: TGTGCATTTAGTCGGGTCACTGAAGCTTTCTTT; CDR3aa: CAFSRVTEAFF
d_gene: -; len: 15; v_gene: TRBV6-5; j_gene: TRBJ2-7; abundance: -; CDR3nt: TGTGCCAGCAGTTACTCGATGCAGATTCCCTACGAGCAGTACTTC; CDR3aa: CASSYSMQIPYEQYF
d_gene: TRBD1; len: 15; v_gene: TRBV30; j_gene: TRBJ1-2; abundance: -; CDR3nt: TGTGCCTGGAAAAGACAGGGCAGTCCTAACTATGGCTACACCTTC; CDR3aa: CAWKRQGSPNYGYTF
d_gene: -; len: 13; v_gene: TRBV29-1; j_gene: TRBJ1-2; abundance: -; CDR3nt: TGCAGTGGCACCGGGGGGGCTAACTATGGCTACACCTTC; CDR3aa: CSGTGGANYGYTF
d_gene: -; len: 13; v_gene: TRBV30; j_gene: TRBJ1-5; abundance: -; CDR3nt: TGTGCCTGGACGGGACAAAGCAATCAGCCCCAGCATTTT; CDR3aa: CAWTGQSNQPQHF
d_gene: -; len: 15; v_gene: TRBV6-5; j_gene: TRBJ1-2; abundance: -; CDR3nt: TGTGCCAGCAGTTACGCCCCCGTAGGGGGCTATGGCTACACCTTC; CDR3aa: CASSYAPVGGYGYTF
d_gene: -; len: 13; v_gene: TRBV6-1; j_gene: TRBJ2-7; abundance: -; CDR3nt: TGTGCCAGCAGTGAAGTCAAGAGCTCCGAGCAGTACTTC; CDR3aa: CASSEVKSSEQYF
d_gene: -; len: 12; v_gene: TRBV6-5; j_gene: TRBJ1-2; abundance: -; CDR3nt: TGTGCCAGCAGGGGGGACATCTATGGCTACACCTTC; CDR3aa: CASRGDIYGYTF
d_gene: -; len: 14; v_gene: TRBV5-4; j_gene: TRBJ2-7; abundance: few; CDR3nt: TGTGCCAGCAGAAATAGGCAGGGCTCCTACGAGCAGTACTTC; CDR3aa: CASRNRQGSYEQYF
d_gene: -; len: 16; v_gene: TRBV18; j_gene: TRBJ1-3; abundance: -; CDR3nt: TGTGCCAGCTCTTCCGCGGGGGCGAGCTCTGGAAACACCATATATTTT; CDR3aa: CASSSAGASSGNTIYF
d_gene: -; len: 14; v_gene: TRBV5-4; j_gene: TRBJ1-4; abundance: -; CDR3nt: TGTGCCAGCAGCCAGACTGGGGGAGGAGAAAAACTGTTTTTT; CDR3aa: CASSQTGGGEKLFF
d_gene: -; len: 14; v_gene: TRBV5-1; j_gene: TRBJ1-1; abundance: -; CDR3nt: TGCGCCAGCAGCCCGGACATGTTGAACACTGAAGCTTTCTTT; CDR3aa: CASSPDMLNTEAFF
d_gene: TRBD1; len: 14; v_gene: TRBV7-9; j_gene: TRBJ2-2; abundance: -; CDR3nt: TGTGCCAGCAGCGGGACAGGGAACACCGGGGAGCTGTTTTTT; CDR3aa: CASSGTGNTGELFF